This passage covers 7 T cell receptor beta chains from one sample sequenced in a study of blood T cell repertoires in COVID-19. Repertoires were generated with immunoSEQ multiplex PCR, while TCRdb's copy carries only in-frame clones and drops some. There are around 250,000 clones in the sample; 80% to 90% occur only once, and approximately 4.2% lies in the top ten. Sample: PBMCs or T cells enriched from blood (not recorded which). Every receptor here comes from a woman younger than 45 who had recovered from COVID-19.

The chain joins TRBV28 to TRBJ1-6; D ambiguous. Germline lookup yields CDR1 MDHEN and CDR2 SYDVKM. The CDR3 has 12 residues. Trimming left V 8 bases short and J 8 bases short, with 10 bases between. The CDR3 here is CASGWRYSPLHF. CDR3 DNA: TGTGCCAGCGGGTGGCGGTATTCACCCCTCCACTTT.

This clone was seen just once. The V gene is TRBV5-1, the J gene TRBJ2-1; 11 bases are shared with TRBD1. J gave up 5 bases and V 4 bases, and 8 bases lay outside the gene matches. CDR3 length equals 16 residues. Looked up from germline, CDR1 is SGHRS and CDR2 is YFSETQ. The DNA for the CDR3 is TGCGCCAGCAGCCCTTGGGGACAGGGGGTTAACAATGAGCAGTTCTTC. It is translated as CASSPWGQGVNNEQFF. Filled out from reference TRBV5-1 and TRBJ2-1, the complete variable domain reads KAGVTQTPRYLIKTRGQQVTLSCSPISGHRSVSWYQQTPGQGLQFLFEYFSETQRNKGNFPGRFSGRQFSNSRSEMNVSTLELGDSALYLCASSPWGQGVNNEQFFGPGTRLTVL.

V usage is TRBV7-9 and J usage is TRBJ2-7; perhaps TRBD2 as D (8 bases). In germline, CDR1 is SEHNR, CDR2 FQNEAQ (reference sequence). Trimming took off 5 bases at V and 3 bases at J, with 20 bases between the two ends. This CDR3 has 16 residues. The CDR3 DNA reads TGTGCCAGCAGCCCACAGGGGACTAGAGGGTACTACGAGCAGTACTTC. Translating gives CASSPQGTRGYYEQYF.

This clone has more than one count but fewer than ten. This rearrangement joins TRBV2 to TRBJ2-2, with 9 bases lining up with TRBD2. This CDR3 has 15 amino acids. Germline CDR1 is SNHLY and CDR2 is FYNNEI. Trimming removed 4 bases from V and 3 bases from J; junction bases left unmatched: 3. The CDR3 DNA sequence: TGTGCCAGCAGTGGGACTAGCGCTGACACCGGGGAGCTGTTTTTT. This gives the protein CASSGTSADTGELFF.

This chain joins TRBV28 and TRBJ2-1, with 7 bases aligning to TRBD2. The germline CDR1 and CDR2 sequences are MDHEN and SYDVKM. This CDR3 has 16 residues. Unmatched junction bases numbered 7, after V lost 4 bases and J lost 1 base. In DNA form, the CDR3 reads TGTGCCAGCAGTTCTCGTGGGGGAGGGTCCTACAATGAGCAGTTCTTC. Translating it yields CASSSRGGGSYNEQFF. Based on the CDR3 plus reference TRBV28 and TRBJ2-1, the full variable domain is DVKVTQSSRYLVKRTGEKVFLECVQDMDHENMFWYRQDPGLGLRLIYFSYDVKMKEKGDIPEGYSVSREKKERFSLILESASTNQTSMYLCASSSRGGGSYNEQFFGPGTRLTVL.

The chain combines TRBV2 with TRBJ2-2, with 10 bases aligning to TRBD2. V was pared by 10 bases and J by 6 bases, with 5 bases of the junction left unmatched. In germline, CDR1 is SNHLY, CDR2 FYNNEI. The CDR3 has 13 amino acids. DNA of the CDR3: TGTGCCACCAGACTAGCGGGCCCCGGGGAGCTGTTTTTT. Translation gives CATRLAGPGELFF.

V gene TRBV4-3 combines with J gene TRBJ2-1; D gene uncertain. The V and J ends lost 4 bases and 0 bases respectively, with 10 bases between them. Germline V gene sequence: CDR1 LGHNA, CDR2 YSLEER. The CDR3 has 15 amino acids. The CDR3 sequence: CASSRDSLSYNEQFF. The CDR3 nucleotides are TGCGCCAGCAGCCGTGACTCGCTCTCCTACAATGAGCAGTTCTTC.